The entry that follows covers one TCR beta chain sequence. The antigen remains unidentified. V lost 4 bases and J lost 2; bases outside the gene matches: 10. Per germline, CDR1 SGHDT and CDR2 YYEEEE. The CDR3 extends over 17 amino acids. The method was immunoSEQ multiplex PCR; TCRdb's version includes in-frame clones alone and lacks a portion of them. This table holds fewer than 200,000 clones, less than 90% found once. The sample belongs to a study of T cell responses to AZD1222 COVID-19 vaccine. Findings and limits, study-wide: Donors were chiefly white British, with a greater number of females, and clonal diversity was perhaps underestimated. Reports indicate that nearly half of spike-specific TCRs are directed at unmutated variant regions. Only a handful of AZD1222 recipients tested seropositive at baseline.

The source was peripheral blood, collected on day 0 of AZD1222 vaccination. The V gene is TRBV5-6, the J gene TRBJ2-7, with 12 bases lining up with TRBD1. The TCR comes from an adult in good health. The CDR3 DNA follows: TGTGCCAGCAGCACGGTTGGGGACAGGGGGCAAACCTACGAGCAGTACTTC. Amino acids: CASSTVGDRGQTYEQYF. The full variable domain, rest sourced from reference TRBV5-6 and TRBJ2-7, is DAGVTQSPTHLIKTRGQQVTLRCSPKSGHDTVSWYQQALGQGPQFIFQYYEEEERQRGNFPDRFSGHQFPNYSSELNVNALLLGDSALYLCASSTVGDRGQTYEQYFGPGTRLTVT.